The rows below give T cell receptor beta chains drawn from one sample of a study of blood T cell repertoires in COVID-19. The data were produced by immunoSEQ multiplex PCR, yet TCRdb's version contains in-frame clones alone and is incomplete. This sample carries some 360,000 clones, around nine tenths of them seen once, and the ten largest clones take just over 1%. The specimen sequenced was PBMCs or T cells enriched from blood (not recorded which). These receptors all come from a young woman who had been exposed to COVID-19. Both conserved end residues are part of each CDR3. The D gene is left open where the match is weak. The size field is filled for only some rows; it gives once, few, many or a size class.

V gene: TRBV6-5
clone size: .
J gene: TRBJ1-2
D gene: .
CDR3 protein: CASSYSRRYGYTF
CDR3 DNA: TGTGCCAGCAGTTACTCGAGGCGGTATGGCTACACCTTC

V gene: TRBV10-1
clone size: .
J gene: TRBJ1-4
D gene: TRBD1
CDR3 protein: CASNRQGDEKLFF
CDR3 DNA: TGCGCCAGCAATCGGCAGGGGGATGAAAAACTGTTTTTT

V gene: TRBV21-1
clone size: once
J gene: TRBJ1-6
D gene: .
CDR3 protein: CASSKDEPGQKNSPLHF
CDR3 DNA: TGTGCCAGCAGCAAAGATGAGCCGGGACAGAAGAATTCACCCCTCCACTTT

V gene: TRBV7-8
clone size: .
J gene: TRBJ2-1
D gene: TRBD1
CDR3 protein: CASSLRGRISYNEQFF
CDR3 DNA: TGTGCCAGCAGCTTAAGGGGGCGGATCTCCTACAATGAGCAGTTCTTC

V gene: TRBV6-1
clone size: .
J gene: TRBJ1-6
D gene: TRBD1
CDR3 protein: CASSEAYRGYNSPLHF
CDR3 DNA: TGTGCCAGCAGTGAGGCTTACAGGGGATATAATTCACCCCTCCACTTT

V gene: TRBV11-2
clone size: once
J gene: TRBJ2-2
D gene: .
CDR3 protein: CASSPQRVSGSTGELFF
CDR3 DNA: TGTGCCAGCAGCCCACAACGTGTTAGCGGTTCCACCGGGGAGCTGTTTTTT

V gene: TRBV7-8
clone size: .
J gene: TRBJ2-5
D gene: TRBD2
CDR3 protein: CASRGLAGEGQYF
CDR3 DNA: TGTGCCAGCAGGGGACTAGCGGGAGAAGGCCAGTACTTC

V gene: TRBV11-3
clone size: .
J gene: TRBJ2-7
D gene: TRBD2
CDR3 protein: CASSRRTSNNEQYF
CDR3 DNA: TGTGCCAGCAGCCGCCGGACTAGCAACAACGAGCAGTACTTC

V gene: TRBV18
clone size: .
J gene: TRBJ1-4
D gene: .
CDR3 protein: CASSRQQGSNEKLFF
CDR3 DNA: TGTGCCAGCTCACGACAACAGGGCTCAAATGAAAAACTGTTTTTT

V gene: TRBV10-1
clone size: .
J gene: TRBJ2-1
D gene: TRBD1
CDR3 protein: CASSKTGGNEQFF
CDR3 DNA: TGCGCCAGCAGTAAGACAGGGGGCAATGAGCAGTTCTTC

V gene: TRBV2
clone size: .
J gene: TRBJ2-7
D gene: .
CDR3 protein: CASSIALYEQYF
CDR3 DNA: TGTGCCAGCAGTATAGCTCTCTACGAGCAGTACTTC

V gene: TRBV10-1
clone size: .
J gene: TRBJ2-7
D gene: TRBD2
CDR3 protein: CASSVGLAGSEQYF
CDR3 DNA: TGCGCCAGCAGTGTTGGACTAGCGGGAAGTGAGCAGTACTTC

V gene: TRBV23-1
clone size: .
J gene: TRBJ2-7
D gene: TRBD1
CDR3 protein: CASAARQGAFYEQYF
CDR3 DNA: TGCGCCAGCGCCGCCAGGCAGGGGGCTTTTTACGAGCAGTACTTC

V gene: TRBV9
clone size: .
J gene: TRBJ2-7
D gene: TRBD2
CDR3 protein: CASSPPGTSGNHEQYF
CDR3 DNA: TGTGCCAGCAGCCCCCCCGGGACTAGCGGGAACCACGAGCAGTACTTC

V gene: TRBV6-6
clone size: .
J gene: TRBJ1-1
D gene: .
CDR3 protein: CASNRDAEAFF
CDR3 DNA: TGTGCCAGCAACAGGGATGCTGAAGCTTTCTTT

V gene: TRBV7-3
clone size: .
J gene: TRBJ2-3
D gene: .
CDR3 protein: CASSASLSTDTQYF
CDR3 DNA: TGTGCCAGCAGCGCATCTTTGAGTACAGATACGCAGTATTTT

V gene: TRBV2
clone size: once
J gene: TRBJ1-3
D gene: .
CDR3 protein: CASWRGASSGNTIYF
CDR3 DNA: TGTGCCAGTTGGCGGGGGGCGAGCTCTGGAAACACCATATATTTT

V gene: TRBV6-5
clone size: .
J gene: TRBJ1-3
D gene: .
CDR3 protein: CASSYSWGVGNTIYF
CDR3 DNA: TGTGCCAGCAGTTACTCTTGGGGAGTCGGAAACACCATATATTTT

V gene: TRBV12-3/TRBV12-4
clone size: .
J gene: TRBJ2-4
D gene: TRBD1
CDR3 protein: CASSGTGVNIQYF
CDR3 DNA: TGTGCCAGCAGTGGGACAGGGGTAAACATTCAGTACTTC

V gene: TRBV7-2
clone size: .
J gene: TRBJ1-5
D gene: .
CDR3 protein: CASSLRTVPLYSNQPQHF
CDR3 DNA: TGTGCCAGCAGCCTGAGGACAGTGCCCCTATATAGCAATCAGCCCCAGCATTTT

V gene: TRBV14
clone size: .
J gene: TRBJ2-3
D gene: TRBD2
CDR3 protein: CASSQTSGQGDTQYF
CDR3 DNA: TGTGCCAGCAGCCAGACTAGCGGGCAGGGGGATACGCAGTATTTT

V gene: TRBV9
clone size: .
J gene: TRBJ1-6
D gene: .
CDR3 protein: CASSVASLDSPLHF
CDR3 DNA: TGTGCCAGCAGCGTAGCCAGTTTGGATTCACCCCTCCACTTT

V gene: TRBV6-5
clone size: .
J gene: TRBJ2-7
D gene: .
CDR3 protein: CASSYDRAGSYEQYF
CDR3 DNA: TGTGCCAGCAGTTACGACAGGGCGGGGTCCTACGAGCAGTACTTC

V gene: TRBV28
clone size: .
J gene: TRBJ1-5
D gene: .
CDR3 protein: CASSLSGEYQPQHF
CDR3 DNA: TGTGCCAGCAGTTTATCAGGGGAGTATCAGCCCCAGCATTTT

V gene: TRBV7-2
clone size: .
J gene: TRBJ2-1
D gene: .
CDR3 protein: CASSFVARGGTEQFF
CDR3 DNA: TGTGCCAGCAGCTTTGTAGCTAGGGGGGGGACTGAGCAGTTCTTC

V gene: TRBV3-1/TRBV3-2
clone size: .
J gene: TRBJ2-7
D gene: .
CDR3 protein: CASSPREWGYEQYF
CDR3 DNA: TGTGCCAGCAGCCCTCGGGAGTGGGGTTACGAGCAGTACTTC

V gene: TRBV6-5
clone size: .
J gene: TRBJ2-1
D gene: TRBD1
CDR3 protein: CASKQTGGSYNEQFF
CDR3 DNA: TGTGCCAGCAAACAGACAGGGGGGTCCTACAATGAGCAGTTCTTC

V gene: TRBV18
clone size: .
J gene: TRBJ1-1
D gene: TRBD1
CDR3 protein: CASSPLDRFTEAFF
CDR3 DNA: TGTGCCAGCTCACCCCTGGACAGGTTCACTGAAGCTTTCTTT

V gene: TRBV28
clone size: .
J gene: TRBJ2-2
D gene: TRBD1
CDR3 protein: CASSSPQGPRTNTGELFF
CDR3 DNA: TGTGCCAGCAGTAGCCCACAGGGGCCGAGAACGAACACCGGGGAGCTGTTTTTT

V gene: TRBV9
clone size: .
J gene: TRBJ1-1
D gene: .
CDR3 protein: CASSVVGTAGTEAFF
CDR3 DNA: TGTGCCAGCAGCGTAGTAGGGACTGCGGGCACTGAAGCTTTCTTT

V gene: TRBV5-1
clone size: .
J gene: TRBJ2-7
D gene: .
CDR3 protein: CASSGAPSSPTYEQYF
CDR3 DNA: TGCGCCAGCAGCGGAGCCCCTAGTTCCCCAACCTACGAGCAGTACTTC

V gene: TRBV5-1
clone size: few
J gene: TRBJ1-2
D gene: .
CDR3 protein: CASSLGEYYGYTF
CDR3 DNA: TGCGCCAGCAGCTTGGGGGAGTACTATGGCTACACCTTC

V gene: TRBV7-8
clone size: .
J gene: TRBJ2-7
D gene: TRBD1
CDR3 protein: CASSPRRDRFYEQYF
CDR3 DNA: TGTGCCAGCAGCCCCCGCCGGGACAGGTTCTACGAGCAGTACTTC

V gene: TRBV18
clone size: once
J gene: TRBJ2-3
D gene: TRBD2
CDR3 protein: CASSPRLAGGTDTQYF
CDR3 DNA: TGTGCCAGCTCACCCAGGCTAGCGGGAGGCACAGATACGCAGTATTTT

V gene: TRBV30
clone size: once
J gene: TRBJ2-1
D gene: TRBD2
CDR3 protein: CAWKYEGGRAREQFF
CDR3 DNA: TGTGCCTGGAAGTACGAAGGCGGGAGGGCAAGGGAGCAGTTCTTC

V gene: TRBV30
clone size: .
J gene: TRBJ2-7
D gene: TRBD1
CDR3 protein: CAWAHGQGPYEQYF
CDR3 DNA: TGTGCCTGGGCCCACGGACAGGGTCCCTACGAGCAGTACTTC